The 2 T cell receptor beta chains given below trace back to one sample, sequenced in a study of blood T cell repertoires in COVID-19. Profiling relied on immunoSEQ multiplex PCR, and the TCRdb table lists in-frame clones only, not all of them. The sample holds 210,000 or so clones, 89% seen once. Sequenced input: peripheral blood. These receptors were collected from a man in his forties or fifties with acute or convalescent COVID-19.

This clone is a singleton in its sample. This chain connects TRBV9 to TRBJ2-2, with D possibly TRBD2 on 5 matching bases. Germline values: CDR1 SGDLS, CDR2 YYNGEE. Trimming took 1 base from V and 0 from J, leaving 7 bases between them. The CDR3 spans 15 residues. CDR3 region: CASSVPGSNTGELFF. CDR3 DNA: TGTGCCAGCAGCGTACCGGGGTCGAACACCGGGGAGCTGTTTTTT.

V and J are TRBV5-4 and TRBJ1-4, with D hard to call. The CDR3 spans 15 residues. V lost 2 bases and J lost 0, with 8 bases in between. Germline V gives CDR1 SGHNT, CDR2 YYREEE (reference sequence). The CDR3 coding sequence is TGTGCCAGCAGCTTAGGAGGTTCAACTAATGAAAAACTGTTTTTT. Amino acid sequence: CASSLGGSTNEKLFF.